These T cell receptor beta chains were read from a single sample in a study of regulatory T cells in long-lasting Graves disease. From the multiplex PCR reads, TCRdb called clonotypes with MiXCR, one entry per CDR3 protein. This sample has 540,000 or so distinct CDR3 sequences, with 13% found just once. The data also belong to a second study, concerning T cells in Graves' hyperthyroidism and ophthalmopathy.

The material was peripheral blood mononuclear cells (PBMCs), obtained at new diagnosis, from a patient treated with antithyroid drugs. These receptors originate from a man aged 25 to 40 with Graves disease. Both conserved end residues are part of each CDR3. A D gene is named only where the DNA matches it firmly. Some rows mark clone size as missing; the rest say once, few, many or name a class of expanded clone.

clone size: many; V gene: TRBV2; J gene: TRBJ2-1; D gene: NA; CDR3 DNA: TGTGCCAGCAAGGAAGGGTACAATGAGCAGTTCTTC; CDR3 protein: CASKEGYNEQFF
clone size: few; V gene: TRBV3-1; J gene: TRBJ2-1; D gene: TRBD2; CDR3 DNA: TGTGCCAGCAGGGTCTCTCTAGCGGATTACAATGAGCAGTTCTTC; CDR3 protein: CASRVSLADYNEQFF
clone size: many; V gene: TRBV3-1; J gene: TRBJ1-5; D gene: NA; CDR3 DNA: TGTGCCAGCAGCCAAGATAGATCCGGGAATCAGCCCCAGCATTTT; CDR3 protein: CASSQDRSGNQPQHF
clone size: few; V gene: TRBV18; J gene: TRBJ1-3; D gene: NA; CDR3 DNA: TGTGCCAGCTCACCGGTAAGACAAGCCTCTGGAAACACCATATATTTT; CDR3 protein: CASSPVRQASGNTIYF
clone size: few; V gene: TRBV19; J gene: TRBJ1-2; D gene: NA; CDR3 DNA: TGTGCCAGTAGCAACTCCCGTAACTATGGCTACACCTTC; CDR3 protein: CASSNSRNYGYTF
clone size: once; V gene: TRBV10-2; J gene: TRBJ2-1; D gene: TRBD2; CDR3 DNA: TGCGCCAGCAGTTCCTCTCTAGCGGGAGTTAGCGATGAGCAGTTCTTC; CDR3 protein: CASSSSLAGVSDEQFF
clone size: many; V gene: TRBV2; J gene: TRBJ1-1; D gene: NA; CDR3 DNA: TGTGCGTCATGGGAAGAGACAGCTTCTTACACTGAAGCTTTCTTT; CDR3 protein: CASWEETASYTEAFF
clone size: many; V gene: TRBV20-1; J gene: TRBJ2-1; D gene: NA; CDR3 DNA: TGCAGTGCAGCGGACAGACCCTACAATGAGCAGTTCTTC; CDR3 protein: CSAADRPYNEQFF
clone size: many; V gene: TRBV6-2/TRBV6-3; J gene: TRBJ2-7; D gene: NA; CDR3 DNA: TGTGCCAGCAGTGAAGGAGGGTTTCGTACCTACGAGCAGTACTTC; CDR3 protein: CASSEGGFRTYEQYF
clone size: many; V gene: TRBV12-3/TRBV12-4; J gene: TRBJ2-7; D gene: NA; CDR3 DNA: TGTGCCAGCAGTTTAGCAGGCCCAGGGAGTGAGCAGTACTTC; CDR3 protein: CASSLAGPGSEQYF
clone size: many; V gene: TRBV7-8; J gene: TRBJ2-1; D gene: TRBD1; CDR3 DNA: TGTGCCAGCAGCTTAGCGCGGACAGGGGGAAGCAATGAGCAGTTCTTC; CDR3 protein: CASSLARTGGSNEQFF
clone size: NA; V gene: TRBV15; J gene: TRBJ1-4; D gene: TRBD1; CDR3 DNA: TGTGCCACCAGCAGAGGCACAGGGGGCGGTAATGAAAAACTGTTTTTT; CDR3 protein: CATSRGTGGGNEKLFF
clone size: NA; V gene: TRBV19; J gene: TRBJ1-5; D gene: NA; CDR3 DNA: TGTGCCAGTAGTATAGGCGGGCAGGGGATGAGGCCCCAGCATTTT; CDR3 protein: CASSIGGQGMRPQHF
clone size: many; V gene: TRBV9; J gene: TRBJ2-5; D gene: NA; CDR3 DNA: TGTGCCAGCAGCGTAAAGGAGACCCAGTACTTC; CDR3 protein: CASSVKETQYF
clone size: few; V gene: TRBV4-1; J gene: TRBJ1-4; D gene: NA; CDR3 DNA: TGCGCCAGCAGCCAAGATCTGGGATTAACTAATGAAAAACTGTTTTTT; CDR3 protein: CASSQDLGLTNEKLFF
clone size: many; V gene: TRBV6-5; J gene: TRBJ2-3; D gene: TRBD2; CDR3 DNA: TGTGCCAGCAGTTACGTAGCGGGAGGACAACTATCCACAGATACGCAGTATTTT; CDR3 protein: CASSYVAGGQLSTDTQYF
clone size: few; V gene: TRBV10-1; J gene: TRBJ2-3; D gene: TRBD2; CDR3 DNA: TGCGCCAGCAGTGAGATAGCGGGAGTGTACACAGATACGCAGTATTTT; CDR3 protein: CASSEIAGVYTDTQYF
clone size: many; V gene: TRBV6-1; J gene: TRBJ1-5; D gene: NA; CDR3 DNA: TGTGCCAGCAGTCACGGGACACCGAACTATAGCAATCAGCCCCAGCATTTT; CDR3 protein: CASSHGTPNYSNQPQHF
clone size: few; V gene: TRBV3-1; J gene: TRBJ2-3; D gene: TRBD1; CDR3 DNA: TGTGCCAGCAGCCCCGGGACAGGGGGTATAGATACGCAGTATTTT; CDR3 protein: CASSPGTGGIDTQYF
clone size: many; V gene: TRBV4-1; J gene: TRBJ2-5; D gene: NA; CDR3 DNA: TGCGCCAGCAGCCAAGACAGCGGGCTTTCCCCAGAGACCCAGTACTTC; CDR3 protein: CASSQDSGLSPETQYF
clone size: NA; V gene: TRBV5-5; J gene: TRBJ1-2; D gene: NA; CDR3 DNA: TGTGCCAGCAGCTTTGGGATCAATGACGGCTACACCTTC; CDR3 protein: CASSFGINDGYTF
clone size: few; V gene: TRBV2; J gene: TRBJ2-1; D gene: NA; CDR3 DNA: TGTGCCAGCAGGGGCCAGGGGGGAGGGCGTTACAATGAGCAGTTCTTC; CDR3 protein: CASRGQGGGRYNEQFF
clone size: many; V gene: TRBV5-1; J gene: TRBJ2-1; D gene: NA; CDR3 DNA: TGCGCCAGCAGCTTGGGTCAACTATTGAGCTCCTACAATGAGCAGTTCTTC; CDR3 protein: CASSLGQLLSSYNEQFF
clone size: NA; V gene: TRBV12-3/TRBV12-4; J gene: TRBJ2-7; D gene: NA; CDR3 DNA: TGTGCCAGCAGTTTAGTGTCTAGGGGAGACTACGAGCAGTACTTC; CDR3 protein: CASSLVSRGDYEQYF
clone size: NA; V gene: TRBV3-1; J gene: TRBJ1-6; D gene: NA; CDR3 DNA: TGTGCCAGCAGCCTGGAGGTTAGAGGAAATTCACCCCTCCACTTT; CDR3 protein: CASSLEVRGNSPLHF
clone size: NA; V gene: TRBV20-1; J gene: TRBJ2-3; D gene: NA; CDR3 DNA: TGCAGTGCCATTACACCCCCGCCCGATGATACGCAGTATTTT; CDR3 protein: CSAITPPPDDTQYF
clone size: NA; V gene: TRBV27; J gene: TRBJ1-2; D gene: TRBD1; CDR3 DNA: TGTGCCAGCAAGACGACAGGGGCGGATGGCTACACCTTC; CDR3 protein: CASKTTGADGYTF
clone size: many; V gene: TRBV28; J gene: TRBJ2-3; D gene: TRBD1; CDR3 DNA: TGTGCCAGCAGTTTATCAGGGACAGGGTACCGGCGTACGCAGTATTTT; CDR3 protein: CASSLSGTGYRRTQYF
clone size: many; V gene: TRBV20-1; J gene: TRBJ2-3; D gene: NA; CDR3 DNA: TGCAGTGCTAGGCCGGGGGCAGATACGCAGTATTTT; CDR3 protein: CSARPGADTQYF
clone size: NA; V gene: TRBV28; J gene: TRBJ2-1; D gene: NA; CDR3 DNA: TGTGCCAGCAGTTTAGACGAGGGTTCGGGCGGGCCGTTCTTC; CDR3 protein: CASSLDEGSGGPFF
clone size: few; V gene: TRBV10-3; J gene: TRBJ2-4; D gene: NA; CDR3 DNA: TGTGCCATCAGTGAGTCGGGCGGGATGGCCAAAAACATTCAGTACTTC; CDR3 protein: CAISESGGMAKNIQYF
clone size: many; V gene: TRBV28; J gene: TRBJ1-2; D gene: TRBD1; CDR3 DNA: TGTGCCAGCAGTTGGGGACAGGCTGGCTACACCTTC; CDR3 protein: CASSWGQAGYTF
clone size: few; V gene: TRBV18; J gene: TRBJ1-4; D gene: NA; CDR3 DNA: TGTGCCAGCTCACCAGCAGTCGGCGAAGCAACTAATGAAAAACTGTTTTTT; CDR3 protein: CASSPAVGEATNEKLFF
clone size: many; V gene: TRBV5-1; J gene: TRBJ2-2; D gene: TRBD2; CDR3 DNA: TGCGCCAGCAGCTTTGTAGCGGGATTAGCGAACACCGGGGAGCTGTTTTTT; CDR3 protein: CASSFVAGLANTGELFF
clone size: many; V gene: TRBV11-2; J gene: TRBJ2-7; D gene: NA; CDR3 DNA: TGTGCCAGCAGCTTAGATTCGGCGGACATCTACGAGCAGTACTTC; CDR3 protein: CASSLDSADIYEQYF
clone size: few; V gene: TRBV6-5; J gene: TRBJ2-5; D gene: NA; CDR3 DNA: TGTGCCAGCAGTTACTCGAGGCCGGGGGACCGACAAGAGACCCAGTACTTC; CDR3 protein: CASSYSRPGDRQETQYF
clone size: many; V gene: TRBV20-1; J gene: TRBJ2-3; D gene: TRBD2; CDR3 DNA: TGCAGTGCTTTAGCGGGATCCCCAGATACGCAGTATTTT; CDR3 protein: CSALAGSPDTQYF
clone size: many; V gene: TRBV10-1; J gene: TRBJ2-5; D gene: TRBD2; CDR3 DNA: TGCGCCAGCAGTGAAATGAGCGGGACGACTGCTGAGACCCAGTACTTC; CDR3 protein: CASSEMSGTTAETQYF
clone size: few; V gene: TRBV7-7; J gene: TRBJ1-2; D gene: NA; CDR3 DNA: TGTGCCAGCAGCCTGGTCCACACCTTC; CDR3 protein: CASSLVHTF
clone size: many; V gene: TRBV28; J gene: TRBJ1-6; D gene: NA; CDR3 DNA: TGTGCCAGCAGTTTTGGGCCGTTAAAAAGCTATAATTCACCCCTCCACTTT; CDR3 protein: CASSFGPLKSYNSPLHF
clone size: NA; V gene: TRBV30; J gene: TRBJ2-2; D gene: NA; CDR3 DNA: TGTGCCTGGTCAACGGGTGGTCTCACCGGGGAGCTGTTTTTT; CDR3 protein: CAWSTGGLTGELFF
clone size: many; V gene: TRBV3-1; J gene: TRBJ1-3; D gene: NA; CDR3 DNA: TGTGCCAGCAGCCAAGATATCGGCAGGGAGTACGGGGACACCATATATTTT; CDR3 protein: CASSQDIGREYGDTIYF
clone size: many; V gene: TRBV27; J gene: TRBJ2-1; D gene: TRBD1; CDR3 DNA: TGTGCCAGCAGCACAGGGGGACCTCAGACCTTC; CDR3 protein: CASSTGGPQTF
clone size: NA; V gene: TRBV5-1; J gene: TRBJ2-1; D gene: TRBD2; CDR3 DNA: TGCGCCAGCAGCCCGAGCGGGAGGGGCGATGAGCAGTTCTTC; CDR3 protein: CASSPSGRGDEQFF
clone size: NA; V gene: TRBV4-1; J gene: TRBJ2-7; D gene: NA; CDR3 DNA: TGCGCCAGCAGCCAGAGGGGACGGTACGAGCAGTACTTC; CDR3 protein: CASSQRGRYEQYF
clone size: many; V gene: TRBV12-3/TRBV12-4; J gene: TRBJ2-7; D gene: TRBD1; CDR3 DNA: TGTGCCAGCACCGGGACAGGTGACTACGAGCAGTACTTC; CDR3 protein: CASTGTGDYEQYF
clone size: many; V gene: TRBV29-1; J gene: TRBJ2-1; D gene: TRBD2; CDR3 DNA: TGCAGCGTGCTGGGACTATCAAATGAGCAGTTCTTC; CDR3 protein: CSVLGLSNEQFF
clone size: few; V gene: TRBV12-3/TRBV12-4; J gene: TRBJ1-6; D gene: TRBD1; CDR3 DNA: TGTGCCAGCAGTTTTGGGACAGGGGGCTCACCCCTCCACTTT; CDR3 protein: CASSFGTGGSPLHF
clone size: NA; V gene: TRBV4-1; J gene: TRBJ2-7; D gene: NA; CDR3 DNA: TGCGCCAGCAGTAATACGTATCGGACGCCGGGTGGAGAGCAGTACTTC; CDR3 protein: CASSNTYRTPGGEQYF
clone size: many; V gene: TRBV27; J gene: TRBJ2-1; D gene: NA; CDR3 DNA: TGTGCCAGCAGTACGGGACTGGGTCGGGGTGAGCAGTTCTTC; CDR3 protein: CASSTGLGRGEQFF
clone size: many; V gene: TRBV29-1; J gene: TRBJ1-2; D gene: NA; CDR3 DNA: TGCAGCGTTGCTCCAGGAACGAACTATGGCTACACCTTC; CDR3 protein: CSVAPGTNYGYTF
clone size: NA; V gene: TRBV20-1; J gene: TRBJ2-2; D gene: NA; CDR3 DNA: TGCAGCGCCCCGGCTAGCGCATTCGGCGGGGAGCTGTTTTTT; CDR3 protein: CSAPASAFGGELFF
clone size: NA; V gene: TRBV24-1; J gene: TRBJ2-1; D gene: NA; CDR3 DNA: TGTGCCACGGGGGGCTACAATGAGCAGTTCTTC; CDR3 protein: CATGGYNEQFF
clone size: many; V gene: TRBV6-1; J gene: TRBJ1-4; D gene: TRBD1; CDR3 DNA: TGTGCCAGCAGGCGGACAGGGGATAATGAAAAACTGTTTTTT; CDR3 protein: CASRRTGDNEKLFF
clone size: NA; V gene: TRBV25-1; J gene: TRBJ2-7; D gene: NA; CDR3 DNA: TGTGCCAGCAGCCGCCTAGGGCCCCGCGGGGAGCAGTACTTC; CDR3 protein: CASSRLGPRGEQYF
clone size: few; V gene: TRBV15; J gene: TRBJ2-1; D gene: NA; CDR3 DNA: TGTGCCACCAGCCTACCTCAGGCGGTTAAGAATGAGCAGTTCTTC; CDR3 protein: CATSLPQAVKNEQFF
clone size: many; V gene: TRBV11-2; J gene: TRBJ2-1; D gene: NA; CDR3 DNA: TGTGCCAGCAGCGCGCGGGATCCCCGGGGCAATGAGCAGTTCTTC; CDR3 protein: CASSARDPRGNEQFF